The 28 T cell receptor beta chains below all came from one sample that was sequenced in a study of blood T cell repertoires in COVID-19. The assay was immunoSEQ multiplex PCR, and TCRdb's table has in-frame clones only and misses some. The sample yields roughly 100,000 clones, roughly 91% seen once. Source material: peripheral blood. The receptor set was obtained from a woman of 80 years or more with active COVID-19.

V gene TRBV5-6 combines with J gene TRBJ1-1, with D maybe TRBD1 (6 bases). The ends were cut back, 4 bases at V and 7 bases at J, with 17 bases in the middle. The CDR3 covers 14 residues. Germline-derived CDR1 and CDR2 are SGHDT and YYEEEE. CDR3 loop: CASSLRTVGVEAFF. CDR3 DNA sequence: TGTGCCAGCAGCCTAAGGACAGTTGGGGTTGAAGCTTTCTTT. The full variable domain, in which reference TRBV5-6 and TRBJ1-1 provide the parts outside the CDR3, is DAGVTQSPTHLIKTRGQQVTLRCSPKSGHDTVSWYQQALGQGPQFIFQYYEEEERQRGNFPDRFSGHQFPNYSSELNVNALLLGDSALYLCASSLRTVGVEAFFGQGTRLTVV.

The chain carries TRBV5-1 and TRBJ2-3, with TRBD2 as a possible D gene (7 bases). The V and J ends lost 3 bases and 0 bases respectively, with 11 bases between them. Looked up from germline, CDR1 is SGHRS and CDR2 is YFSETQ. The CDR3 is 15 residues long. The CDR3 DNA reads TGCGCCAGCAGCTCGGGGGGCACTAGCACAGATACGCAGTATTTT. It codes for CASSSGGTSTDTQYF.

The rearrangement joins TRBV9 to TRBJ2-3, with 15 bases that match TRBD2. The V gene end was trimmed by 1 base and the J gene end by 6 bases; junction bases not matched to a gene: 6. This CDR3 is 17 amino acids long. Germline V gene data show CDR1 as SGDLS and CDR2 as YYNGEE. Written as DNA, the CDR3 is TGTGCCAGCAGCGTACTACCCGGGACTAGCGGGAGGGATACGCAGTATTTT. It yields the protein CASSVLPGTSGRDTQYF. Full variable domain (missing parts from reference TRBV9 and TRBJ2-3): DSGVTQTPKHLITATGQRVTLRCSPRSGDLSVYWYQQSLDQGLQFLIQYYNGEERAKGNILERFSAQQFPDLHSELNLSSLELGDSALYFCASSVLPGTSGRDTQYFGPGTRLTVL.

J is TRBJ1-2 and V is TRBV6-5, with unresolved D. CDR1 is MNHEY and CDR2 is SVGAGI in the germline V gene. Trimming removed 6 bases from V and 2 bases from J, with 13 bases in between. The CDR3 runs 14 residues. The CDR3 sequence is CASRQEISNYGYTF. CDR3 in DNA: TGTGCCAGCAGGCAGGAAATTTCCAACTATGGCTACACCTTC.

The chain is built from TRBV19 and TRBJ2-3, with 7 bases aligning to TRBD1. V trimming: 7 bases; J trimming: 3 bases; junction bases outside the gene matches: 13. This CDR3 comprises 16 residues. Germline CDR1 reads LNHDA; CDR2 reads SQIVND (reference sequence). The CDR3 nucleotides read TGTGCCAGTACCCTACAGGGGAGTGTTCGGACAGATACGCAGTATTTT. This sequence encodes CASTLQGSVRTDTQYF.

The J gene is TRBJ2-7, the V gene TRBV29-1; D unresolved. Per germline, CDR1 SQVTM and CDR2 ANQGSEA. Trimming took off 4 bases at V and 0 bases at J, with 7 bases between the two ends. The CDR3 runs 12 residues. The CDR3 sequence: CSVGESSYEQYF. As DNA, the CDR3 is TGCAGCGTTGGCGAGAGCTCCTACGAGCAGTACTTC.

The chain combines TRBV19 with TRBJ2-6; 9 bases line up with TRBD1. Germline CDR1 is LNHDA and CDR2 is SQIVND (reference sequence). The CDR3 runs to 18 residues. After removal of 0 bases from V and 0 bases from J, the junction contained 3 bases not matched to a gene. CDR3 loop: CASSIDGQGISGANVLTF. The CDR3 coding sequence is TGTGCCAGTAGTATAGACGGACAGGGGATCTCTGGGGCCAACGTCCTGACTTTC.

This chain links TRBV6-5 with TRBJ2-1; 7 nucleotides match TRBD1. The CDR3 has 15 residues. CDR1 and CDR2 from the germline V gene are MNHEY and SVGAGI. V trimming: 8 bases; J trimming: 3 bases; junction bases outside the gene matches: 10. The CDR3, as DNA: TGTGCCAGCGAAAGTTACCGGGACAGCTACAATGAGCAGTTCTTC. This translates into CASESYRDSYNEQFF.

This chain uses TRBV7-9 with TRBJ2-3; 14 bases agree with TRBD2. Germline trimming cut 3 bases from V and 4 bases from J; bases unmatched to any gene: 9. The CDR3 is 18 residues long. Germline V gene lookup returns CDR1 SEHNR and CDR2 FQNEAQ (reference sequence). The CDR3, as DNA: TGTGCCAGCAGCTTCGACCCGGGACTAGCGGGAGCGGCAGATACGCAGTATTTT. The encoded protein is CASSFDPGLAGAADTQYF.

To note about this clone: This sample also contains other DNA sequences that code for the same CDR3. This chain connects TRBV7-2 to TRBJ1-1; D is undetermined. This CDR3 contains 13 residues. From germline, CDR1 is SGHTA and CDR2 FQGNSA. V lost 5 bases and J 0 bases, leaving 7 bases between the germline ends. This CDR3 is CASSLAMNTEAFF. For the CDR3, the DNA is TGTGCCAGCAGCCTGGCAATGAACACTGAAGCTTTCTTT. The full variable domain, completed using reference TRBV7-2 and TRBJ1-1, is GAGVSQSPSNKVTEKGKDVELRCDPISGHTALYWYRQSLGQGLEFLIYFQGNSAPDKSGLPSDRFSAERTGGSVSTLTIQRTQQEDSAVYLCASSLAMNTEAFFGQGTRLTVV.

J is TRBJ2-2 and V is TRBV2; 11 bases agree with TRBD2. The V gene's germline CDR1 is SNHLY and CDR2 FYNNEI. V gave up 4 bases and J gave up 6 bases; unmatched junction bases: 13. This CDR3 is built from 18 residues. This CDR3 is CASSVSLAGGPSAGELFF. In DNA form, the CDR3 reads TGTGCCAGCAGTGTGAGCCTAGCGGGAGGCCCGTCGGCCGGGGAGCTGTTTTTT.

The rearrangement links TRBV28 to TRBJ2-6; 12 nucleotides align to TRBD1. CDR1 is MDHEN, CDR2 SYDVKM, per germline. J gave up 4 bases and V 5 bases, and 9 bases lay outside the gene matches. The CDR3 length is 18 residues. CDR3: CASSRPGQGARGANVLTF. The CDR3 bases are TGTGCCAGCAGTCGTCCGGGACAGGGGGCGCGGGGGGCCAACGTCCTGACTTTC.

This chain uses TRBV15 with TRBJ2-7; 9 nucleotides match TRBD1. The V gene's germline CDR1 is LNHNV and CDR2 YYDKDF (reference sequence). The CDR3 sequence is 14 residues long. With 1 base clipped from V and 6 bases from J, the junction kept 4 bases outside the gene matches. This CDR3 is CATSRVGTGSEQYF. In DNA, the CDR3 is TGTGCCACCAGCAGAGTAGGGACAGGGTCCGAGCAGTACTTC. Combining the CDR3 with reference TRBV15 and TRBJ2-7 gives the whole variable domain DAMVIQNPRYQVTQFGKPVTLSCSQTLNHNVMYWYQQKSSQAPKLLFHYYDKDFNNEADTPDNFQSRRPNTSFCFLDIRSPGLGDTAMYLCATSRVGTGSEQYFGPGTRLTVT.

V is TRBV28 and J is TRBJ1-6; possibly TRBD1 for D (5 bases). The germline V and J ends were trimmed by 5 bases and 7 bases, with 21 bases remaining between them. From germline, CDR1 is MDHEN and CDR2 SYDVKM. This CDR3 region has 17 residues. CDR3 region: CASSLPQGIYRNSPLHF. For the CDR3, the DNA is TGTGCCAGCAGTCTTCCTCAGGGTATATATCGGAATTCACCCCTCCACTTT.

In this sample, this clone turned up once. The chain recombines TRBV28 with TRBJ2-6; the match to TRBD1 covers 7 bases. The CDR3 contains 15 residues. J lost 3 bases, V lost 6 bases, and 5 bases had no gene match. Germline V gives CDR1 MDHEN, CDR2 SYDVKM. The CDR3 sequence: CASSKQGHGANVLTF. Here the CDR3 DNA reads TGTGCCAGCAGCAAACAGGGGCATGGGGCCAACGTCCTGACTTTC.

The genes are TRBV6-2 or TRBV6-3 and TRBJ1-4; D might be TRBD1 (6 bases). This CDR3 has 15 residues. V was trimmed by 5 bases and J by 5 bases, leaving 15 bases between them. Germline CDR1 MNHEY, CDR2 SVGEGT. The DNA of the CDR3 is TGTGCCAGCAGTAGAGCGGGACAAGAAAATGAAAAACTGTTTTTT. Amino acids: CASSRAGQENEKLFF.

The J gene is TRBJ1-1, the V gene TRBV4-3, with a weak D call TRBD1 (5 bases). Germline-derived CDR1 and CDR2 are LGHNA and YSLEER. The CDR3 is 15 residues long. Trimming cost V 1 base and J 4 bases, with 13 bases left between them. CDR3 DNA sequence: TGCGCCAGCAGCCAAGGGCAGGGATGGGGCACTGAAGCTTTCTTT. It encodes CASSQGQGWGTEAFF.

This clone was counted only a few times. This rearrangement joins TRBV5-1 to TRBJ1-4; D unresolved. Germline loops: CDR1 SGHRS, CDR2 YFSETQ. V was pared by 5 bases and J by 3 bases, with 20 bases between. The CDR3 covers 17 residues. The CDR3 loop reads CASSPPGLVFPNEKLFF. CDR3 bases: TGCGCCAGCAGTCCGCCGGGATTAGTCTTTCCTAATGAAAAACTGTTTTTT. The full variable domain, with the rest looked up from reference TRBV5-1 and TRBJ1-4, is KAGVTQTPRYLIKTRGQQVTLSCSPISGHRSVSWYQQTPGQGLQFLFEYFSETQRNKGNFPGRFSGRQFSNSRSEMNVSTLELGDSALYLCASSPPGLVFPNEKLFFGSGTQLSVL.

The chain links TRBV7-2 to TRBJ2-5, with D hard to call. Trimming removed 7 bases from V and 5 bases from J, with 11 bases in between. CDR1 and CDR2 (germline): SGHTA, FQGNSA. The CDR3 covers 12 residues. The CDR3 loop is CASTSVGETQYF. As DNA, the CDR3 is TGTGCCAGCACCTCGGTCGGTGAGACCCAGTACTTC. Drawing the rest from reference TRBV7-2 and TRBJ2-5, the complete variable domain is GAGVSQSPSNKVTEKGKDVELRCDPISGHTALYWYRQSLGQGLEFLIYFQGNSAPDKSGLPSDRFSAERTGGSVSTLTIQRTQQEDSAVYLCASTSVGETQYFGPGTRLLVL.

For the CDR3, the DNA is TGTGCCAGCAGCCTAGGCGGGCAGAATGAAAAACTGTTTTTT. Translation: CASSLGGQNEKLFF. The rearrangement uses TRBV9 and TRBJ1-4; unclear D gene. Germline-derived CDR1 and CDR2 are SGDLS and YYNGEE. The CDR3 loop spans 14 amino acids. V lost 4 bases, J lost 5 bases, and 12 bases lay in between.

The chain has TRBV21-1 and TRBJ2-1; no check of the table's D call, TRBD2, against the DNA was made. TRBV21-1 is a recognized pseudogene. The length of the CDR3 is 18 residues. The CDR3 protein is CASSKGGTGGAVADEQFF. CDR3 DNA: TGTGCCAGCAGCAAAGGGGGCACGGGGGGCGCGGTGGCCGATGAGCAGTTCTTC.

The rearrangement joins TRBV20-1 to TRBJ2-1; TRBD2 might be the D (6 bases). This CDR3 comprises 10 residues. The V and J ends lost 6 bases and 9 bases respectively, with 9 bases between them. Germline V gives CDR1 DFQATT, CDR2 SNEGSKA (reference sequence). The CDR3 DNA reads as TGCAGTGCCCTAGCGACTGAGCAGTTCTTC. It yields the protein CSALATEQFF.

The chain's CDR3 is CASSLGSPGNTIYF. The DNA of the CDR3 is TGTGCCAGCAGTTTAGGGAGCCCTGGAAACACCATATATTTT. The V call is TRBV27, the J call TRBJ1-3, with D unclear. V was shortened by 2 bases and J by 2 bases, with 7 bases between the two germline ends. Germline V gene sequence: CDR1 MNHEY, CDR2 SMNVEV (reference sequence). The CDR3 has 14 amino acids.

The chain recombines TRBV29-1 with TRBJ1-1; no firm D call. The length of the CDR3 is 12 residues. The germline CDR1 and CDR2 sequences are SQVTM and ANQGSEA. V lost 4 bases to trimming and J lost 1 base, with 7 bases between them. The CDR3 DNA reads TGCAGCGTTGTCGGAGAGAACACTGAAGCTTTCTTT. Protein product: CSVVGENTEAFF.

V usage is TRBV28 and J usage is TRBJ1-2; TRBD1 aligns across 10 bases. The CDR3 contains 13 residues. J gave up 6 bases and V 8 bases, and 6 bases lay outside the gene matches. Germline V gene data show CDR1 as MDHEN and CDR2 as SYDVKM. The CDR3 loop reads CASRQGASDGYTF. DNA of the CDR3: TGTGCCAGCCGACAGGGGGCATCCGATGGCTACACCTTC.

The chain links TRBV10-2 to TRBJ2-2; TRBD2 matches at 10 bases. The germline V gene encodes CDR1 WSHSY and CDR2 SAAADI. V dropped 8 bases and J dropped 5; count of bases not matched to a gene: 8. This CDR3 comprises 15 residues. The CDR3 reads CASSGVAGGTGELFF. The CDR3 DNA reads TGCGCCAGCTCCGGCGTAGCGGGAGGTACCGGGGAGCTGTTTTTT.

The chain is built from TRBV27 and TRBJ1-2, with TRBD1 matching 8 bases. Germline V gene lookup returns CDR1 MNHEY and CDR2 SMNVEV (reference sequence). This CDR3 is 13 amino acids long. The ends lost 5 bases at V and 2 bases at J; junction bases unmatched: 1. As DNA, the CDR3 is TGTGCCAGCAGTAGGACAGGGAACTATGGCTACACCTTC. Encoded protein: CASSRTGNYGYTF.

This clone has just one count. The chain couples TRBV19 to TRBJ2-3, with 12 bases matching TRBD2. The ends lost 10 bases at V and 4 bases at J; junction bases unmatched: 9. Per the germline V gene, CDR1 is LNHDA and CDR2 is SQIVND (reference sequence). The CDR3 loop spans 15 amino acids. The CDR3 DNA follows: TGTGCCACCAGGACTAGCGGGATGGTCGCAGATACGCAGTATTTT. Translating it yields CATRTSGMVADTQYF.